A selection of T cell receptor beta chains follows, all from one sample in a study of blood T cell repertoires in COVID-19. Profiling relied on immunoSEQ multiplex PCR, and the TCRdb table lists in-frame clones only, not all of them. The sample contains hundreds of thousands of clones, about 83% of which appear only once. Sequences were obtained from PBMCs or T cells enriched from blood (not recorded which). Receptors were obtained from a woman aged 45 to 65 who had been exposed to COVID-19. Each CDR3 is given without its conserved first and last residue.

CDR3 protein,V gene,J gene
ASSLGPRNEQF,TRBV11-2,TRBJ2-1
ASSRSEGGAHEQY,TRBV21-1,TRBJ2-7
ASSPSPVTDTQY,TRBV3-1/TRBV3-2,TRBJ2-3
ASGSPRGQGEPPS,TRBV12-5,TRBJ2-7
ASSSGGSTEAF,TRBV27,TRBJ1-1
ASSFGLRAQETQY,TRBV7-9,TRBJ2-5
ASSQDPPGGLTDTQY,TRBV3-1/TRBV3-2,TRBJ2-3
ASSLKGAGETYEQY,TRBV5-5,TRBJ2-7
ASSGQGDNQPQH,TRBV2,TRBJ1-5
ASSLEEKGDAFYNEQF,TRBV7-8,TRBJ2-1
ASSLRHSSGANVLT,TRBV5-6,TRBJ2-6
ATSDAQGRTGANVLT,TRBV24-1,TRBJ2-6
AWSPEGGGHSKNIQY,TRBV30,TRBJ2-4
ASRDAGLNTEAF,TRBV6-5,TRBJ1-1
ASSPIRSSHANEQF,TRBV9,TRBJ2-1
ASSEYIQGNEQF,TRBV10-2,TRBJ2-1